Following are 14 T cell receptor beta chains from one sample sequenced in a study of cytomegalovirus exposure and HLA in healthy donors. With 60 Vbeta and 13 Jbeta primers, the PCR was carried out. Some clones are missing from TCRdb's copy, which holds only in-frame ones; the method was immunoSEQ multiplex PCR. The profile covers more than 150,000 clones, with around 80% appearing a single time and around 7% taken by the ten largest. Sequenced input: PBMCs. The receptor set was obtained from a woman in her thirties or forties in good health and CMV-seropositive.

This clone has a single count. This sequence joins TRBV7-3 and TRBJ2-1; 11 bases match TRBD2. V lost 5 bases to trimming and J lost 8 bases; unmatched junction nucleotides: 17. CDR3 length: 18 residues. The germline V gene has CDR1 SGHTA and CDR2 FQGTGA. CDR3 sequence: CASSPTNSLAGVRDEQFF. In DNA form, the CDR3 reads TGTGCCAGCAGCCCTACAAACTCACTAGCGGGGGTCAGGGATGAGCAGTTCTTC.

This chain links TRBV2 with TRBJ2-3; 9 bases agree with TRBD2. V was clipped by 6 bases and J by 0 bases; unmatched bases: 16. Germline CDR1 is SNHLY and CDR2 is FYNNEI. The CDR3 is 19 residues long. CDR3 nucleotide sequence: TGTGCCAGCAGCACCCCTGGTTTGGCGGGGGGGAGAAGCACAGATACGCAGTATTTT. It specifies CASSTPGLAGGRSTDTQYF.

V and J are TRBV6-6 and TRBJ1-4; TRBD1 matches at 9 bases. The germline CDR1 and CDR2 sequences are MNHNY and SVGAGI (reference sequence). This CDR3 contains 16 residues. With V trimmed by 6 bases and J by 7 bases, 12 bases remained unmatched. The CDR3 DNA reads TGTGCCAGCAGGGAAAACAGGGGGCGGTCGAGTGAAAAACTGTTTTTT. As protein: CASRENRGRSSEKLFF.

The V gene is TRBV28, the J gene TRBJ1-2; 9 nucleotides match TRBD1. CDR3 length equals 18 residues. J was trimmed by 9 bases and V by 4 bases; bases with no gene match: 21. Germline loops: CDR1 MDHEN, CDR2 SYDVKM. CDR3 amino acids: CASSSTGKTVVGTGSYTF. CDR3 DNA sequence: TGTGCCAGCAGTTCGACGGGGAAGACCGTTGTGGGGACAGGGAGCTACACCTTC.

The chain carries TRBV6-5 and TRBJ2-7, with D possibly TRBD2 on 6 matching bases. In germline, CDR1 is MNHEY, CDR2 SVGAGI. CDR3 size: 14 residues. The V and J ends lost 2 bases and 5 bases respectively, with 13 bases between them. The DNA for the CDR3 is TGTGCCAGCAGTTACGGGGGGTTCGGGAACGAGCAGTACTTC. Its protein is CASSYGGFGNEQYF.

This sequence joins TRBV21-1 and TRBJ1-2; the table names TRBD1, a call not compared with the DNA. TRBV21-1 is a known pseudogene. The CDR3 is 19 amino acids. The CDR3 sequence is CASTPRGSHRGFHFYGYTF. CDR3 DNA: TGTGCCAGCACTCCCCGAGGATCTCACAGGGGGTTTCACTTCTATGGCTACACCTTC.

The chain uses TRBV19 and TRBJ1-1; D ambiguous. V was pared by 1 base and J by 3 bases, with 12 bases between. Germline CDR1 LNHDA, CDR2 SQIVND (reference sequence). This CDR3 has 15 residues. The CDR3 DNA follows: TGTGCCAGTAGTATAGCGGGAGGCAGATACACTGAAGCTTTCTTT. Its protein product is CASSIAGGRYTEAFF.

In this sample, this clone turned up a few times. The J gene is TRBJ1-3, the V gene TRBV6-1; a possible D gene is TRBD1 (6 bases). Germline CDR1 reads MNHNS; CDR2 reads SASEGT. There are 14 residues in the CDR3. The ends were cut back, 7 bases at V and 7 bases at J, with 17 bases in the middle. For the CDR3, the DNA is TGTGCCAGCACTATAGGGGGAGTCTCCAACACCATATATTTT. Translating gives CASTIGGVSNTIYF.

The J gene is TRBJ1-2, the V gene TRBV5-6, with 9 nucleotides matching TRBD1. Germline CDR1 is SGHDT and CDR2 is YYEEEE. The CDR3 has 14 residues. V was clipped by 4 bases and J by 5 bases; unmatched bases: 6. CDR3: CASSPGGQGYGYTF. CDR3 DNA sequence: TGTGCCAGCAGCCCTGGGGGACAGGGATATGGCTACACCTTC.

This clone appeared a single time. The V call is TRBV30, the J call TRBJ1-1; 8 positions agree with TRBD1. The germline V gene encodes CDR1 GTSNPN and CDR2 SVGIG (reference sequence). The CDR3 spans 11 residues. V was pared by 3 bases and J by 7 bases, with 1 base of the junction left unmatched. CDR3 residues: CAWRDRGEAFF. The CDR3 nucleotides read TGTGCCTGGAGAGACAGGGGTGAAGCTTTCTTT.

The genes are TRBV4-1 and TRBJ1-1, with 9 bases fitting TRBD1. Germline CDR1 MGHRA, CDR2 YSYEKL. V trimming: 3 bases; J trimming: 11 bases; junction bases outside the gene matches: 16. This CDR3 contains 16 residues. For the CDR3, the DNA is TGCGCCAGCAGCCATGCGGGACAGGGTCAGCGCGGAGGCGCTTTCTTT. It encodes CASSHAGQGQRGGAFF.

A few counts support this clone. This rearrangement joins TRBV19 to TRBJ1-5, with 9 bases that match TRBD1. V was pared by 6 bases and J by 5 bases, with 8 bases of the junction left unmatched. Germline assignment: CDR1 LNHDA and CDR2 SQIVND (reference sequence). The CDR3 is made up of 15 amino acids. This CDR3 reads CASRGYRGQDQPQHF. Here the CDR3 DNA reads TGTGCCAGTAGGGGATACAGGGGGCAAGATCAGCCCCAGCATTTT.

V and J are TRBV4-2 and TRBJ1-1; no clear D gene. The CDR3 length is 15 residues. Trimming stripped 1 base from V and 6 bases from J, with 15 bases between. Germline V CDR1 and CDR2: LGHNA, YNFKEQ. CDR3 bases: TGTGCCAGCAGCCAAGTGGCGGGAGGTGTCGCTGAAGCTTTCTTT. Residues: CASSQVAGGVAEAFF.

The chain recombines TRBV28 with TRBJ1-1, with 10 bases lining up with TRBD1. CDR3 length equals 14 residues. Germline values: CDR1 MDHEN, CDR2 SYDVKM. J lost 5 bases, V lost 5 bases, and 5 bases had no gene match. The CDR3, as DNA: TGTGCCAGCAGTAAGACAGGGGGCCGGACTGAAGCTTTCTTT. Its protein is CASSKTGGRTEAFF.